This section outlines one T cell receptor beta chain sequence together with its context. The target of this receptor is not known. No much larger clonotype is one base removed from it; base qualities were not supplied. The data originate from a study of cytomegalovirus exposure and HLA in healthy donors (dated 2017 in TCRdb). At the level of the whole study: The 650 to 800 repertoires of the first cohort and the 120 validation repertoires were produced on the same platform, according to a later analysis. The aim of the study was to test whether cataloging public T cell receptors could identify signatures of past pathogen exposure. Besides the first cohort of 550 to 750 subjects, a separate validation cohort made up of 90 to 150 different subjects was used. To predict cytomegalovirus infection status, the study brought together high-throughput TCR immunosequencing, statistical association of individual TCRs with disease status, and machine learning.

Library preparation used the immunoSEQ multiplex PCR assay. As for the original processing: To diagnose cytomegalovirus status from the catalog of TCR beta chain sequences, a statistical classification framework was built. TCRdb retrieved this table from immuneACCESS and kept in-frame rearrangements only. Not all clones are present; in checked studies, unresolved V genes account for under half, and no reason is known for the remainder. The D gene and trimming were derived from the DNA, and the V and J assignments and clone size from that table. This sample comprises some 200,000 clones, around nine tenths of them detected only once. 0.8% to 1.2% of the sample comes from the top ten. The donors were included in the validation cohort of roughly 130 subjects, a group kept apart from the roughly 700-subject first cohort. Reading the germline V gene gives CDR1 KGHSH and CDR2 LQKENI. CDR3 length: 16 amino acids, cysteine to phenylalanine. CDR3 DNA is the only sequence kept; it has 48 bases, read in frame from the first base. V is cut by 2 bases and J by 0 bases, and the space between the germline ends is 11 bases.

General study outcomes and caveats: A later analysis had no HLA typing for the validation cohort, so co-occurrence there was scored across all 130 or so repertoires. In the study, around 160 TCR beta chains were listed as associated with cytomegalovirus. It was suggested by the authors that the approach could potentially be generalized to other disease states and immunological phenotypes. In a later analysis, TCRs clustered in the first cohort were found to also tend to co-occur in the roughly 120 validation repertoires, with approximately 94% of cluster scores above 0. Most TCR sequences were seen in very few donors, while some public TCRs were found in many individuals. The classifier was reported to diagnose cytomegalovirus status with high specificity and sensitivity in both the original and validation cohorts. In vitro tests confirmed that three of the cytomegalovirus-associated TCR beta chains recognize cytomegalovirus antigens.

The sequenced sample was PBMCs. Here the chain combines TRBV18 and TRBJ1-3; the D segment could be TRBD1, given 6 matching bases. The receptor's source is a woman aged 18-35 years in good health and CMV-seronegative. The CDR3: CASSPITDSSGNTIYF. DNA sequence: TGTGCCAGCTCACCAATAACGGACAGCTCTGGAAACACCATATATTTT.